The sequence of this TCR beta chain was determined in a study of naive and memory T cell subsets. Per germline, CDR1 SEHNR and CDR2 FQNEAQ (reference sequence). The CDR3 has 13 residues. The J segment lost 3 bases and the V segment lost 5 bases, leaving 4 bases of the junction unmatched. Both TRBC1 and TRBC2 were covered by a beta constant-region primer of two equimolar oligonucleotides. Ligated cDNA was amplified by four rounds of PCR with nested alpha and beta constant-region primers and SP2. The cDNA 3' end received a ligated single-stranded oligonucleotide carrying the SP2 primer and a 12-nucleotide UMI. TCRdb re-called the UMI-ligation and nested PCR reads through MiXCR, storing one row per CDR3 protein. The sample has 150,000 or so distinct CDR3 sequences; over 20% are singletons. With regard to this clonotype: Its antigen is not identified.

Cells stained for CD3, CD4, CD8, CD45RA and CD27 were sorted into four subsets. Study conclusions and caveats: Gini index rose across naive, CM, EM and EMRA in CD4 and CD8. Especially in CD8 cells, naive repertoires contained a few larger clonotypes, possibly CD45RA-re-expressing memory cells.

The V call is TRBV7-9, the J call TRBJ2-7, with 7 bases identical to TRBD1. The sequence came from a human donor in good health. Specimen: naive CD4+ T cells from blood. The CDR3 DNA is TGTGCCAGCAGCGGCGCAGGGGGCTACGAGCAGTACTTC. This sequence encodes CASSGAGGYEQYF. Filled out from reference TRBV7-9 and TRBJ2-7, the complete variable domain reads DTGVSQNPRHKITKRGQNVTFRCDPISEHNRLYWYRQTLGQGPEFLTYFQNEAQLEKSRLLSDRFSAERPKGSFSTLEIQRTEQGDSAMYLCASSGAGGYEQYFGPGTRLTVT.